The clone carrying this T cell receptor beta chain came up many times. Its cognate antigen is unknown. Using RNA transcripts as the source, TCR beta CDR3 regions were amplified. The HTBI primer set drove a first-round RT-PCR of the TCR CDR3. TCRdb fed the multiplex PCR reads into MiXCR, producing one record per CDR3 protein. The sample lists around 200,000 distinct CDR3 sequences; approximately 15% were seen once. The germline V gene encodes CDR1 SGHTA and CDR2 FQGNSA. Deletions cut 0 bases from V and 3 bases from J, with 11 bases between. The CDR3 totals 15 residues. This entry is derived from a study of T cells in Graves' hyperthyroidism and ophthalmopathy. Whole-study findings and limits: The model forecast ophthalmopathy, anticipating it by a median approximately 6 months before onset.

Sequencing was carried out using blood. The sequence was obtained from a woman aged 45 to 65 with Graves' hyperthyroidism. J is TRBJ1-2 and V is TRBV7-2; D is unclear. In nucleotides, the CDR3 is TGTGCCAGCAGCTTAGCCCGGACGGATTACTATGGCTACACCTTC. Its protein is CASSLARTDYYGYTF.